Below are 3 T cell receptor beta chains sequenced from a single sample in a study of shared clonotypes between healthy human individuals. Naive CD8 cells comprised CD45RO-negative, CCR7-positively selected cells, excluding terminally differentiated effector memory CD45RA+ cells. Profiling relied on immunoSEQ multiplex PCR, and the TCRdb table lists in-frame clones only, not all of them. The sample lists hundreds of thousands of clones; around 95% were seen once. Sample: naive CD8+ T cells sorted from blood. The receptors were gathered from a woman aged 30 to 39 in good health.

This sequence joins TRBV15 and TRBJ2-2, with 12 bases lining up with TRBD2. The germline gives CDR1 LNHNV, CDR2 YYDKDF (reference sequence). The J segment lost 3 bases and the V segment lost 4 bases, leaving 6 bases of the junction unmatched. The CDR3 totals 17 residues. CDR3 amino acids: CATSTLAGGFDTGELFF. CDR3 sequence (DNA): TGTGCCACCAGCACACTAGCGGGAGGTTTCGACACCGGGGAGCTGTTTTTT.

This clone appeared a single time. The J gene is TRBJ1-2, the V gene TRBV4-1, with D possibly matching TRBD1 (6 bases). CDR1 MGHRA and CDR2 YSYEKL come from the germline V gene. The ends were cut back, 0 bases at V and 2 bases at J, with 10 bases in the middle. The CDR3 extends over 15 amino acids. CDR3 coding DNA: TGCGCCAGCAGCCAAGATTTAGGACAGAACTATGGCTACACCTTC. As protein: CASSQDLGQNYGYTF.

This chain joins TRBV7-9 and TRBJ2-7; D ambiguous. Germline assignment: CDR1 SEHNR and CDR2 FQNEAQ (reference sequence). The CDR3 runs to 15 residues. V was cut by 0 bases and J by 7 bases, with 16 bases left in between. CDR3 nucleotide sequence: TGTGCCAGCAGCTTAGCGCTACCCTTGGGTGGGGAGCAGTACTTC. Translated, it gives CASSLALPLGGEQYF.